This TCR beta chain was identified during a study of T cells in women clearing cervical HPV infection. CDR1 is SEHNR, CDR2 FQNEAQ, per germline (reference sequence). This CDR3 is built from 15 residues. V dropped 3 bases and J dropped 6 bases, with 15 bases sitting between them. The method was immunoSEQ multiplex PCR; TCRdb's version includes in-frame clones alone and lacks a portion of them. This sample's table reports roughly 20,000 clones. Study results and caveats: Repertoire richness, not evenness, was significantly elevated in CIN3+ cases versus controls.

As concerns this clone: Its antigen remains unidentified. The read finishes 3 residues shy of the CDR3 end, and the germline J gene is used to complete it.

The sequence came from a woman aged 18-69 years with a cervical HPV16 infection that either progressed to CIN3+ or cleared (not recorded which). The sample consisted of blood buffy coat. This chain links TRBV7-9 with TRBJ2-1; D might be TRBD1 (7 bases). CDR3: CASSFGEQGGNEQFF. The part of the CDR3 DNA that was read is TGTGCCAGCAGCTTCGGTGAGCAGGGGGGCAATGAG.